The source of this T cell receptor beta chain is a study of blood T cell repertoires in COVID-19 (dated by TCRdb to about 2020). Regarding the study in general: Collaborator samples came from the United States, Italy and Spain and covered acute and convalescent phases of COVID-19. The material from the prospective study consisted of cDNA or gDNA derived from T cells, B-cell-depleted T cells, or PBMCs. Subjects who had been exposed to COVID-19, were actively infected with it, or had recovered from it provided the deeply sampled blood TCRbeta repertoires that made up the dataset. The repertoires were made available in a free public database intended to serve as a resource for research on the immune response to SARS-CoV-2. Samples came from the ongoing ImmuneRACE study (first 160 participants) plus 1,254 subjects from 6 global collaborators. Nearly every sample came with metadata listing a de-identified subject ID, COVID-19 status, age in years and sex. Where HLA class I and class II types were available, the types were taken from metadata supplied by the sample provider, not from assay-based typing. The paper's findings and limits, for the study overall: The quantity of clinical and demographic metadata differed by source and by participant and was supplied without curation.

About this clone itself: What this receptor recognizes is not known. No much larger clone exists at a distance of one base, and base qualities are not known.

TCRbeta CDR3 regions were amplified from genomic DNA by means of the immunoSEQ Assay, a bias-controlled multiplex PCR. On the study's bioinformatics: The number of nucleated cells in each sample was estimated by amplification of reference gene primers within the assay. To quantify the absolute abundance of each unique TCRbeta CDR3 rearrangement, sequence reads were collapsed and filtered. Productive Simpson clonality was computed per sample as the square root of Simpson's diversity index over productive rearrangements. TCRdb retrieved this table from immuneACCESS and kept in-frame rearrangements only. Not all clones are present; in checked studies, unresolved V genes account for under half, and no reason is known for the remainder. V, J and clone size are those of that table, while D and trimming were read from the DNA. This sample gives roughly 170,000 clones in total; 80% to 90% of them show up just once. The ten largest clones represent less than 9% of the sample.

V lost 0 bases and J lost 7 bases, and the count of bases not matched to a germline gene is 5. The germline V gene provides CDR1 SQVTM and CDR2 ANQGSEA. Counted from cysteine to phenylalanine, this CDR3 has 13 amino acids. The CDR3 DNA has 39 bases and is translated from base 1. Another Seattle source contributed samples from volunteer blood donors who had recovered from COVID-19. Whole blood was collected in K2EDTA tubes by collaborating institutions according to the institutions' own protocols. For TCRbeta analysis, collaborator samples were shipped as frozen whole blood, as isolated PBMCs, or as DNA extracted from either sample type.

The chain was built from TRBV29-1 and TRBJ1-2; TRBD1 matches 7 bases in the middle. Sample: peripheral blood. This TCR was recovered from a man in his forties who had recovered from COVID-19. The DNA sequence is given as TGCAGCGTTGAAGATCCCCGGGACAGTGGCTACACCTTC. The encoded protein is CSVEDPRDSGYTF.